Following are 18 T cell receptor beta chains from one sample sequenced in a study of PD-L1 blockade in urothelial cancer. Time point denoted: peripheral blood 6 weeks after treatment start. The protocol was immunoSEQ multiplex PCR, while the TCRdb copy is restricted to in-frame clones and leaves out a portion. The sample holds around 40,000 clones, 85% seen once. Sequencing used PBMCs, obtained around atezolizumab (anti-PD-L1) treatment. These receptors all come from a man aged 70 or older with urothelial cancer.

The chain joins TRBV2 to TRBJ2-7; D uncertain. V was clipped by 6 bases and J by 3 bases, with 9 bases between them. In germline, CDR1 is SNHLY, CDR2 FYNNEI. There are 12 residues in the CDR3. The CDR3 region is CASRTLNYEQYF. The CDR3 DNA is TGTGCCAGCAGGACTTTAAACTACGAGCAGTACTTC.

This clone was counted only a few times. The chain carries TRBV7-2 and TRBJ1-1; D gene uncertain. Germline lookup yields CDR1 SGHTA and CDR2 FQGNSA. The CDR3 has 14 residues. V lost 5 bases to trimming and J lost 1 base, with 11 bases between them. CDR3 in DNA: TGTGCCAGCAGCCGTATGGCCCAGAACACTGAAGCTTTCTTT. Its protein is CASSRMAQNTEAFF.

CDR3 in amino acids: CASSRTPNQPQHF. In DNA form, the CDR3 reads TGTGCCAGCAGTCGGACACCTAATCAGCCCCAGCATTTT. The rearrangement joins TRBV6-5 to TRBJ1-5, with a weak D call TRBD1 (5 bases). This CDR3 has 13 amino acids. V gave up 5 bases and J gave up 4 bases, with 9 bases separating them. The V gene's germline CDR1 is MNHEY and CDR2 SVGAGI.

The rearrangement uses TRBV2 and TRBJ1-5; the D gene is possibly TRBD1 (6 bases). This CDR3 has 15 amino acids. Germline assignment: CDR1 SNHLY and CDR2 FYNNEI. Trimming took 6 bases from V and 2 from J, leaving 14 bases between them. DNA of the CDR3: TGTGCCAGCAGGGAAACAGGGCTTGGCAATCAGCCCCAGCATTTT. It encodes CASRETGLGNQPQHF.

The CDR3 is CASTLDYVAETQYF. The DNA of the CDR3 is TGTGCCAGCACCCTGGACTACGTGGCGGAGACCCAGTACTTC. The chain is built from TRBV6-1 and TRBJ2-5, with a weak D call TRBD2 (6 bases). Between the trimmed V and J ends, which lost 7 bases and 5 bases, there was a span of 17 bases. CDR1 is MNHNS and CDR2 is SASEGT in the germline V gene. This CDR3 has 14 amino acids.

The chain couples TRBV11-3 to TRBJ1-1; no definite D call. Germline assignment: CDR1 SGHNT and CDR2 YENEEA. V lost 0 bases and J 5 bases, leaving 7 bases between the germline ends. The CDR3 covers 13 residues. CDR3 amino acids: CASSLDGETEAFF. The CDR3 nucleotides are TGTGCCAGCAGCTTAGATGGTGAGACTGAAGCTTTCTTT. Variable domain in full (rest from reference TRBV11-3 and TRBJ1-1): EAGVVQSPRYKIIEKKQPVAFWCNPISGHNTLYWYLQNLGQGPELLIRYENEEAVDDSQLPKDRFSAERLKGVDSTLKIQPAELGDSAVYLCASSLDGETEAFFGQGTRLTVV.

In its sample, this clone was seen a few times. The rearrangement uses TRBV11-2 and TRBJ1-5; D gene unclear. Trimming stripped 3 bases from V and 1 base from J, with 4 bases between. The CDR3 contains 13 residues. Germline CDR1 SGHAT, CDR2 FQNNGV. The CDR3 is CASSFQSNQPQHF. For the CDR3, the DNA is TGTGCCAGCAGCTTTCAGAGCAATCAGCCCCAGCATTTT.

This chain uses TRBV28 with TRBJ1-5; 10 positions agree with TRBD1. With V trimmed by 8 bases and J by 2 bases, 6 bases remained unmatched. CDR3 length equals 15 residues. In germline, CDR1 is MDHEN, CDR2 SYDVKM. CDR3: CASSGQGEGNQPQHF. CDR3 nucleotide sequence: TGTGCCAGCTCCGGACAGGGGGAGGGCAATCAGCCCCAGCATTTT.

This chain joins TRBV10-1 and TRBJ2-2, with 7 nucleotides matching TRBD1. Per the germline V gene, CDR1 is WNHNN and CDR2 is SYGVQD (reference sequence). The length of the CDR3 is 15 residues. The V gene end was trimmed by 2 bases and the J gene end by 3 bases; junction bases not matched to a gene: 3. In DNA, the CDR3 is TGCGCCAGCAGTGAGATGACAGGGTACACCGGGGAGCTGTTTTTT. Translating gives CASSEMTGYTGELFF.

This clone came up a few times. V gene TRBV30 combines with J gene TRBJ2-6; D unresolved. In germline, CDR1 is GTSNPN, CDR2 SVGIG (reference sequence). Trimming shortened V by 0 bases and J by 4 bases, and 7 bases separated the two germline ends. The CDR3 loop spans 14 amino acids. The CDR3 loop reads CAWSVLPGANVLTF. CDR3 sequence (DNA): TGTGCCTGGAGTGTACTCCCCGGGGCCAACGTCCTGACTTTC.

V is TRBV27 and J is TRBJ2-5; D gene ambiguous. Trimming removed 4 bases at V and 3 bases at J, with 9 bases between. Germline V CDR1 and CDR2: MNHEY, SMNVEV (reference sequence). The CDR3 length is 13 residues. The CDR3 nucleotides read TGTGCCAGCAGTTCCCAGAACGAAGAGACCCAGTACTTC. The encoded protein is CASSSQNEETQYF.

The chain combines TRBV5-1 with TRBJ1-1; D possibly corresponds to TRBD1 (6 bases). Deletions cut 1 base from V and 4 bases from J, with 14 bases between. The length of the CDR3 is 15 residues. Germline CDR1 and CDR2: SGHRS and YFSETQ. This chain's CDR3 is CASSLIGGGSTEAFF. The DNA of the CDR3 is TGCGCCAGCAGCTTGATCGGCGGGGGCTCCACTGAAGCTTTCTTT.

This chain uses TRBV9 with TRBJ1-2; no definite D call. V was cut by 1 base and J by 4 bases, with 14 bases left in between. Germline values: CDR1 SGDLS, CDR2 YYNGEE. The CDR3 is 15 residues long. Here the CDR3 reads CASSVTAGLLYGYTF. The CDR3, as DNA: TGTGCCAGCAGCGTAACGGCAGGACTTCTCTATGGCTACACCTTC.

The gene calls are TRBV5-1 and TRBJ2-3; D not certain. The V and J ends lost 0 bases and 0 bases respectively, with 14 bases between them. Germline V gene lookup returns CDR1 SGHRS and CDR2 YFSETQ. CDR3 length equals 17 residues. The CDR3 DNA sequence: TGCGCCAGCAGCTTGGTATACCTTGGCGGTAGCACAGATACGCAGTATTTT. Protein: CASSLVYLGGSTDTQYF. The entire variable domain, with the rest obtained from reference TRBV5-1 and TRBJ2-3, is as follows: KAGVTQTPRYLIKTRGQQVTLSCSPISGHRSVSWYQQTPGQGLQFLFEYFSETQRNKGNFPGRFSGRQFSNSRSEMNVSTLELGDSALYLCASSLVYLGGSTDTQYFGPGTRLTVL.

The rearrangement links TRBV14 to TRBJ2-7; 8 bases fit TRBD1. The CDR3 is made up of 24 amino acids. Trimming removed 2 bases from V and 4 bases from J; junction bases left unmatched: 34. CDR1 SGHDN and CDR2 FVKESK come from the germline V gene. The CDR3 region is CASSQPTSPAHKDRGPFQAYEQYF. The CDR3 nucleotides are TGTGCCAGCAGCCAACCAACCTCACCAGCACATAAAGACAGGGGCCCCTTTCAAGCTTACGAGCAGTACTTC.

This chain's CDR3 is CASSSPREKLFF. The CDR3 nucleotides read TGTGCCAGCAGCTCGCCCCGGGAAAAACTGTTTTTT. The V call is TRBV11-3, the J call TRBJ1-4; D is unclear. The V end was cut by 4 bases, the J end by 8 bases, with 8 bases between. Germline loops: CDR1 SGHNT, CDR2 YENEEA. The CDR3 runs to 12 residues.

The chain is built from TRBV5-1 and TRBJ2-7; TRBD2 might be the D (6 bases). V was trimmed by 0 bases and J by 3 bases, leaving 13 bases between them. CDR3 length: 15 amino acids. CDR1 SGHRS and CDR2 YFSETQ come from the germline V gene. CDR3: CASSLAAGGDYEQYF. CDR3 sequence (DNA): TGCGCCAGCAGCTTGGCCGCAGGAGGGGACTACGAGCAGTACTTC.

The J gene is TRBJ1-1, the V gene TRBV5-1; maybe TRBD1 (6 bases). Trimming removed 0 bases at V and 1 base at J, with 13 bases between. CDR1 SGHRS and CDR2 YFSETQ come from the germline V gene. The CDR3 length is 16 residues. DNA of the CDR3: TGCGCCAGCAGCTTGGCCGTCGGGGGGGCGAACACTGAAGCTTTCTTT. Translation gives CASSLAVGGANTEAFF.